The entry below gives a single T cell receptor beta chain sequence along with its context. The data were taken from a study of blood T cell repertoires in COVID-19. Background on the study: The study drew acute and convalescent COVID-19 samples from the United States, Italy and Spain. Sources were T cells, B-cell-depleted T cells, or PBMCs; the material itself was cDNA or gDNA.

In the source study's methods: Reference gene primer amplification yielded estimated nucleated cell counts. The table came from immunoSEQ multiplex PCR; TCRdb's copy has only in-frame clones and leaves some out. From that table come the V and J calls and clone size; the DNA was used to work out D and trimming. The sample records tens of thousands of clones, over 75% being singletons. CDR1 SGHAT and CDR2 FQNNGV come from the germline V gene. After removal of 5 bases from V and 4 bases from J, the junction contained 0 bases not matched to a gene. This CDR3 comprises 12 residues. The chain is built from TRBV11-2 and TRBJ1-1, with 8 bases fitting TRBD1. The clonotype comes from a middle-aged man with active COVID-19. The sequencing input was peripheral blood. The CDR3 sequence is CASSQGATEAFF. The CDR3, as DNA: TGTGCCAGCAGCCAGGGGGCCACTGAAGCTTTCTTT.